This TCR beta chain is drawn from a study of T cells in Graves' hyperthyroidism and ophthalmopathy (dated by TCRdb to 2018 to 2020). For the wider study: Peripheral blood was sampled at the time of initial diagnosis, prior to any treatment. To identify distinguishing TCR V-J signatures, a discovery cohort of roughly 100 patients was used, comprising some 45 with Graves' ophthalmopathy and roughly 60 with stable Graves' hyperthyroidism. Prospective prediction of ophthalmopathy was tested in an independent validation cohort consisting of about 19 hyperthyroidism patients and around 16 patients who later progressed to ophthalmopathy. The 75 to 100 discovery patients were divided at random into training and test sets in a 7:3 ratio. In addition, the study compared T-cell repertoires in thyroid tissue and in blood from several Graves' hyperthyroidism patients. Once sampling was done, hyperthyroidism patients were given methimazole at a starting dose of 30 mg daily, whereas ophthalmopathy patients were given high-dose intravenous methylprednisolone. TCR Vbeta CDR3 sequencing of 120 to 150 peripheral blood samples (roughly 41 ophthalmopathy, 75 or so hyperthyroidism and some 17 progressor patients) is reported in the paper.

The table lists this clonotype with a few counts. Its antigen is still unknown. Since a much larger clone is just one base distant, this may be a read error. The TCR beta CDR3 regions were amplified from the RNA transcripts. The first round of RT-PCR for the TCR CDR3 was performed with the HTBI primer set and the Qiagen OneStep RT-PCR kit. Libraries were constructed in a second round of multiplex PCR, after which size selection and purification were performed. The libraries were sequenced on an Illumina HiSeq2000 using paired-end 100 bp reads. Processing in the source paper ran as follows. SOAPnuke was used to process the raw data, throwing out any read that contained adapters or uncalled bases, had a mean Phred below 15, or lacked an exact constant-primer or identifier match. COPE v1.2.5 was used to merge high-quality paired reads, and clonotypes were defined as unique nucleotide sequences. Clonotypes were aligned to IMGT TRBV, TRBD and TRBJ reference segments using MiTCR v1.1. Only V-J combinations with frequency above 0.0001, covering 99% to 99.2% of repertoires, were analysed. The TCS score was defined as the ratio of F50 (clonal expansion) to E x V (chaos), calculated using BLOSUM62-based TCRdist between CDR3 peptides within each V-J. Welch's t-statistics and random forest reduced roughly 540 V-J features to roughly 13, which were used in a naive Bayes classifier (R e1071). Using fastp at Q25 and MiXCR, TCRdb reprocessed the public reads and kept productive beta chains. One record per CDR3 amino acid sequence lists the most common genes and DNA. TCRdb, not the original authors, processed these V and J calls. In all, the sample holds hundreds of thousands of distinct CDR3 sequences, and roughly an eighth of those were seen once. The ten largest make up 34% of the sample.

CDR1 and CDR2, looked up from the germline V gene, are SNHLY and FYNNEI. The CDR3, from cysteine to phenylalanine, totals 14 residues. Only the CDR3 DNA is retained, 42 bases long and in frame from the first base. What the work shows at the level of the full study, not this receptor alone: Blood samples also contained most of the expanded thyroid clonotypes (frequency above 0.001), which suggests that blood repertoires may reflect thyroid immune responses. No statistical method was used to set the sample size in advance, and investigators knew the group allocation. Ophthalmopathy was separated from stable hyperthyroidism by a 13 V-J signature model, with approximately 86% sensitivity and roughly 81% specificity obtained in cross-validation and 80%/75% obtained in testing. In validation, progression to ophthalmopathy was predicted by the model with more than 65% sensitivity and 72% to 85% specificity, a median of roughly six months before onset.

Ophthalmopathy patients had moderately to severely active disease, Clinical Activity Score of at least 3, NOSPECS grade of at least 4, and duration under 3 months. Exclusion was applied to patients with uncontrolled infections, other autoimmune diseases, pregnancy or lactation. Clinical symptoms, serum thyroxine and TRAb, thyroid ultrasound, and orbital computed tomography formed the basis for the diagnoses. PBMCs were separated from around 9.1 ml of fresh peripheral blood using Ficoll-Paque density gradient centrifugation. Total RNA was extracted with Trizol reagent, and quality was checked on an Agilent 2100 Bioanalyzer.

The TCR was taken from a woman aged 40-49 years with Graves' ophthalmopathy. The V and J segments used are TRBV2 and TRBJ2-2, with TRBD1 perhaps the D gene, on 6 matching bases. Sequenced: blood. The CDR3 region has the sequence CASSDGVYSGELVF. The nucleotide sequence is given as TGTGCCAGCAGTGACGGTGTTTACTCAGGGGAGCTGGTTTTT. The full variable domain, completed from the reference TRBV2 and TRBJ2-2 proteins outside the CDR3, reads EPEVTQTPSHQVTQMGQEVILRCVPISNHLYFYWYRQILGQKVEFLVSFYNNEISEKSEIFDDQFSVERPDGSNFTLKIRSTKLEDSAMYFCASSDGVYSGELVFGEGSRLTVL.